These 21 T cell receptor beta chains were sequenced from one sample in a study of T cells in localized non-small cell lung cancer. Only in-frame clones appear in the TCRdb table, and some are missing; sequencing was by immunoSEQ multiplex PCR. The data contain about 35,000 clones, approximately 80% of them singletons. Sequencing used peripheral blood, obtained before any cancer treatment. These TCRs come from a male donor aged 60 or over with stage III squamous cell lung carcinoma.

In this sample, this clone turned up a few times. The chain links TRBV2 to TRBJ2-2; TRBD1 might be the D (6 bases). Germline V gives CDR1 SNHLY, CDR2 FYNNEI. The germline V and J ends were trimmed by 1 base and 2 bases, with 8 bases remaining between them. The CDR3 loop spans 15 amino acids. The CDR3 loop is CASSEGRGNTGELFF. The CDR3 coding sequence is TGTGCCAGCAGTGAAGGCAGGGGAAACACCGGGGAGCTGTTTTTT.

The gene calls are TRBV11-1 and TRBJ2-1; a possible D gene is TRBD1 (5 bases). The CDR3 consists of 16 residues. The germline V gene encodes CDR1 SGHAT and CDR2 FQDESV (reference sequence). Trimming took off 3 bases at V and 1 base at J, with 13 bases between the two ends. CDR3 in DNA: TGTGCCAGCAGCTTGGGTACAGGCAATTCCTACAATGAGCAGTTCTTC. It specifies CASSLGTGNSYNEQFF.

The sample holds one count of this clone. The J gene is TRBJ1-1, the V gene TRBV18, with D uncertain. Germline V CDR1 and CDR2: KGHSH, LQKENI. The ends were cut back, 2 bases at V and 3 bases at J, with 4 bases in the middle. The length of the CDR3 is 12 residues. CDR3 nucleotides: TGTGCCAGCTCACCAACATACACTGAAGCTTTCTTT. Translation: CASSPTYTEAFF.

The chain is built from TRBV6-1 and TRBJ1-2, with 10 nucleotides matching TRBD1. The CDR3 length is 15 residues. Germline-derived CDR1 and CDR2 are MNHNS and SASEGT. V was pared by 4 bases and J by 1 base, with 3 bases of the junction left unmatched. CDR3 bases: TGTGCCAGCAGTGCCGACAGGGGGCGTAACTATGGCTACACCTTC. Amino acid sequence: CASSADRGRNYGYTF.

The V and J genes are TRBV7-7 and TRBJ1-3; D unclear. The CDR3 loop spans 15 amino acids. Per the germline V gene, CDR1 is SSHAT and CDR2 is FNYEAQ (reference sequence). V dropped 1 base and J dropped 0 bases, with 7 bases sitting between them. CDR3 loop: CASSLGAGSGNTIYF. For the CDR3, the DNA is TGTGCCAGCAGCTTAGGTGCCGGCTCTGGAAACACCATATATTTT.

The table lists this clone with a few counts. The DNA of the CDR3 is TGTGCCAGCAGCAGCCACACTACAGGGCCCAATTCACCCCTCCACTTT. Its protein product is CASSSHTTGPNSPLHF. The J gene is TRBJ1-6, the V gene TRBV5-4; D might be TRBD1 (6 bases). V gave up 4 bases and J gave up 7 bases, with 18 bases separating them. The CDR3 extends over 16 amino acids. Germline values: CDR1 SGHNT, CDR2 YYREEE (reference sequence).

The chain combines TRBV30 with TRBJ2-7; TRBD1 aligns across 9 bases. Germline CDR1 and CDR2: GTSNPN and SVGIG (reference sequence). This CDR3 spans 14 amino acids. The junction had 9 bases not matched to a gene; V was cut back by 5 bases and J by 4 bases. The CDR3 loop reads CAWATGTGLYEQYF. CDR3 nucleotide sequence: TGTGCCTGGGCTACCGGGACAGGGCTGTACGAGCAGTACTTC.

J is TRBJ2-5 and V is TRBV6-1; unclear D gene. V was trimmed by 6 bases and J by 7 bases, leaving 9 bases between them. Per the germline V gene, CDR1 is MNHNS and CDR2 is SASEGT. CDR3 length: 11 residues. CDR3 coding DNA: TGTGCCAGCAGGGGGTGGCGGACCCAGTACTTC. Its translation is CASRGWRTQYF.

This chain joins TRBV30 and TRBJ2-7, with unresolved D. Germline lookup yields CDR1 GTSNPN and CDR2 SVGIG (reference sequence). Trimming took 0 bases from V and 3 from J, leaving 15 bases between them. The CDR3 spans 15 residues. The DNA of the CDR3 is TGTGCCTGGAGTGTAGGTGGTGGCGTGAGCTACGAGCAGTACTTC. It specifies CAWSVGGGVSYEQYF.

This rearrangement joins TRBV6-1 to TRBJ2-2, with TRBD1 identical over 7 bases. The CDR3 is 15 residues long. Trimming took 5 bases from V and 3 from J; bases not matched to a gene: 6. Germline CDR1 is MNHNS and CDR2 is SASEGT. The CDR3 loop is CASSPGTVYTGELFF. The CDR3 DNA is TGTGCCAGCAGTCCCGGGACAGTTTACACCGGGGAGCTGTTTTTT.

A single count supports this clone. The chain carries TRBV2 and TRBJ1-2; D is possibly TRBD1 (5 bases). Germline-derived CDR1 and CDR2 are SNHLY and FYNNEI. CDR3 length: 14 residues. V dropped 4 bases and J dropped 4 bases, with 13 bases sitting between them. The CDR3: CASSVGGGTYGYTF. The DNA of the CDR3 is TGTGCCAGCAGTGTGGGTGGAGGGACCTATGGCTACACCTTC.

The chain links TRBV7-9 to TRBJ1-5; D is perhaps TRBD1 (6 bases). CDR1 and CDR2 (germline): SEHNR, FQNEAQ (reference sequence). This CDR3 has 13 residues. Trimming removed 6 bases from V and 5 bases from J, with 11 bases in between. The CDR3 region is CASSQQGDQPQHF. The CDR3 DNA sequence: TGTGCCAGCAGTCAACAGGGAGATCAGCCCCAGCATTTT.

This clone was seen once. The CDR3 sequence is CAWSEGQGPFF. As DNA, the CDR3 is TGTGCCTGGAGTGAAGGACAGGGCCCGTTCTTC. J is TRBJ2-1 and V is TRBV30, with 8 bases that match TRBD1. The V gene's germline CDR1 is GTSNPN and CDR2 SVGIG (reference sequence). The CDR3 is made up of 11 amino acids. Losses at the gene ends were 1 base for V and 15 bases for J; bases not matched to a gene: 5.

V is TRBV10-1 and J is TRBJ2-2; the D gene could be TRBD1 or TRBD2 (5 bases each). V lost 2 bases, J lost 4 bases, and 11 bases lay in between. CDR1 WNHNN and CDR2 SYGVQD come from the germline V gene (reference sequence). The CDR3 contains 15 residues. For the CDR3, the DNA is TGCGCCAGCAGTGAGAATCCAGGGACCACCGGGGAGCTGTTTTTT. Translated: CASSENPGTTGELFF.

The V and J genes are TRBV14 and TRBJ1-1, with no clear D. Per germline, CDR1 SGHDN and CDR2 FVKESK. The V end lost 2 bases, the J end lost 0 bases, and 19 bases lay between the germline ends. The CDR3 loop spans 18 amino acids. The CDR3 DNA is TGTGCCAGCAGCCAATTCGGACTAAGGACGGTAATGAACACTGAAGCTTTCTTT. Residues: CASSQFGLRTVMNTEAFF.

The chain carries TRBV27 and TRBJ2-1; no clear D gene. The CDR3 loop spans 13 amino acids. Trimming stripped 5 bases from V and 5 bases from J, with 10 bases between. CDR1 MNHEY and CDR2 SMNVEV come from the germline V gene (reference sequence). CDR3 sequence: CASSPDGNNEQFF. CDR3 coding DNA: TGTGCCAGCAGTCCGGACGGTAACAATGAGCAGTTCTTC.

By sample share, this clone is medium-sized. This chain links TRBV19 with TRBJ2-2; D is undetermined. The length of the CDR3 is 14 residues. In germline, CDR1 is LNHDA, CDR2 SQIVND (reference sequence). V was shortened by 2 bases and J by 5 bases, with 9 bases between the two germline ends. The CDR3 DNA is TGTGCCAGTAGTATAACGGTTTTGACCGGGGAGCTGTTTTTT. Its translation is CASSITVLTGELFF.

The V and J genes are TRBV6-1 and TRBJ2-1, with D perhaps TRBD2 (7 bases). The CDR3 is 15 residues long. V was cut by 6 bases and J by 7 bases, with 19 bases left in between. Germline CDR1 reads MNHNS; CDR2 reads SASEGT. CDR3 sequence: CASSRRGGYMNEQFF. The DNA for the CDR3 is TGTGCCAGCAGCCGAAGGGGGGGCTACATGAATGAGCAGTTCTTC.

The chain couples TRBV19 to TRBJ2-3; no reliable D call. V gave up 5 bases and J gave up 10 bases, with 13 bases separating them. There are 12 residues in the CDR3. The V gene's germline CDR1 is LNHDA and CDR2 SQIVND (reference sequence). The CDR3: CASSSDIFSQYF. The CDR3 DNA follows: TGTGCCAGTAGTTCTGACATCTTTTCGCAGTATTTT.

As for this clone: The same CDR3 can be traced to other DNA sequences in this sample. The V call is TRBV5-1, the J call TRBJ2-3; D ambiguous. CDR1 SGHRS and CDR2 YFSETQ come from the germline V gene. Trimming left V 0 bases short and J 6 bases short, with 2 bases between. CDR3 size: 11 residues. For the CDR3, the DNA is TGCGCCAGCAGCTTGGAGGATACGCAGTATTTT. This gives the protein CASSLEDTQYF.

The V call is TRBV10-2, the J call TRBJ2-1; the D is unclear. This CDR3 contains 13 residues. Trimming took off 3 bases at V and 4 bases at J, with 7 bases between the two ends. Germline-derived CDR1 and CDR2 are WSHSY and SAAADI. The CDR3 bases are TGCGCCAGCAGTGAAGTGGTGTACAATGAGCAGTTCTTC. It yields the protein CASSEVVYNEQFF.